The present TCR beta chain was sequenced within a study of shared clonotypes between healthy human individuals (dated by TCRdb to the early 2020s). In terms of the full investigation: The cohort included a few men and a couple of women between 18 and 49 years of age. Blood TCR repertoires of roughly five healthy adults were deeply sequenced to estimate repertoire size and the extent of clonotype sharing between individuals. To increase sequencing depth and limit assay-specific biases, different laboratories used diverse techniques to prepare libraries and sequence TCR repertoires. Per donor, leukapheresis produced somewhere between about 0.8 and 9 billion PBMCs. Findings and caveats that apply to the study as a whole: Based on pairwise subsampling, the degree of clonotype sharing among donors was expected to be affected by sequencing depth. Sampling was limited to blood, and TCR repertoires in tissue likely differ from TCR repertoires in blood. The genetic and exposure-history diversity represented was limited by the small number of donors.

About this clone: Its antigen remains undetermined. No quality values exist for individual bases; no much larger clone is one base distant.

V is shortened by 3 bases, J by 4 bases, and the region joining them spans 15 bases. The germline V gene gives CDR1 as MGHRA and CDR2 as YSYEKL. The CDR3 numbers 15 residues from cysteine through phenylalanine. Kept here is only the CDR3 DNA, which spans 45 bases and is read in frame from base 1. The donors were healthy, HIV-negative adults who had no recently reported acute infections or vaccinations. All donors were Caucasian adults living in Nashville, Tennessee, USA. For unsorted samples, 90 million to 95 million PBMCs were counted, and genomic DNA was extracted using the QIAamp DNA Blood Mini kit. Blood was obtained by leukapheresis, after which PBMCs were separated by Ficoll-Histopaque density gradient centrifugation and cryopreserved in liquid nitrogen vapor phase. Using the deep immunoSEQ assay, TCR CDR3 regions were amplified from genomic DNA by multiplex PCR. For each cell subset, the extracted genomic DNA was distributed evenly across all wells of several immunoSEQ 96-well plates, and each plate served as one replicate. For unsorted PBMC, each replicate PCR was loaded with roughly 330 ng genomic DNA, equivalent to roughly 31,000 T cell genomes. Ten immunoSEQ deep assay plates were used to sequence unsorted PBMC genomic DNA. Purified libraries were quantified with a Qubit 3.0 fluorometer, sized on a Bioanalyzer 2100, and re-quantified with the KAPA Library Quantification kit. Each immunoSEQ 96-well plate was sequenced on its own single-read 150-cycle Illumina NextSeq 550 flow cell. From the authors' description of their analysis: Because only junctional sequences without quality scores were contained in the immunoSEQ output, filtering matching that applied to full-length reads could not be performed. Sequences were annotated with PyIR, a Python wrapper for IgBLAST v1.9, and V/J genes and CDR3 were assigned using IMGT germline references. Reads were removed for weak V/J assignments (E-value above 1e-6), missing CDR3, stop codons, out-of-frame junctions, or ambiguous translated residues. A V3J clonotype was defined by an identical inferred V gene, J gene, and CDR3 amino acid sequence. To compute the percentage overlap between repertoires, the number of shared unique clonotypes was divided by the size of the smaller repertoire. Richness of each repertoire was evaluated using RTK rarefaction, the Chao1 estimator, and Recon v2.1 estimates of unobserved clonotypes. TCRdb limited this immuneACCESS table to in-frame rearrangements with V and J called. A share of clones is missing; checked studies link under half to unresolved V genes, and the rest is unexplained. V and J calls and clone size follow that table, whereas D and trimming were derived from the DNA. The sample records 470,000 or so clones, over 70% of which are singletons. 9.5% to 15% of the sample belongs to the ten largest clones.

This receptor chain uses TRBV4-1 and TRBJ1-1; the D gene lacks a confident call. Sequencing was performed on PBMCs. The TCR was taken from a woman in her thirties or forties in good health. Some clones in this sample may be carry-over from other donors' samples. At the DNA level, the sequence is TGCGCCAGCAGCCACCTGAAGAACGGCGGCACTGAAGCTTTCTTT. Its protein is CASSHLKNGGTEAFF.